The 16 T cell receptor beta chains given below trace back to one sample, sequenced in a study of control samples from healthy donors and cancer patients. Data came from immunoSEQ multiplex PCR; TCRdb stores just in-frame clones and leaves some out. The data show 85,000 to 95,000 clones, roughly nine tenths seen once. The sample taken for sequencing was blood. These receptors originate from a woman aged 25-40 years in good health.

The genes are TRBV2 and TRBJ1-6, with D hard to call. Germline V gene data show CDR1 as SNHLY and CDR2 as FYNNEI. V was pared by 3 bases and J by 7 bases, with 10 bases between. The CDR3 loop spans 14 amino acids. This CDR3 reads CASSERTHNSPLHF. CDR3 nucleotide sequence: TGTGCCAGCAGTGAGAGAACTCACAATTCACCCCTCCACTTT.

The chain couples TRBV11-3 to TRBJ1-1, with 8 bases matching TRBD1. J was trimmed by 1 base and V by 5 bases; bases with no gene match: 6. Germline values: CDR1 SGHNT, CDR2 YENEEA. CDR3 length equals 15 residues. CDR3 in amino acids: CASSLGQGRNTEAFF. The DNA of the CDR3 is TGTGCCAGCAGCCTAGGACAGGGAAGGAACACTGAAGCTTTCTTT.

The chain has TRBV5-4 and TRBJ1-4, with D maybe TRBD1 (6 bases). The ends were cut back, 4 bases at V and 6 bases at J, with 16 bases in the middle. The CDR3 sequence is 15 residues long. Per the germline V gene, CDR1 is SGHNT and CDR2 is YYREEE (reference sequence). In DNA form, the CDR3 reads TGTGCCAGCAGCAGCACAGGGTTGGATGATGAAAAACTGTTTTTT. It is translated as CASSSTGLDDEKLFF.

The chain joins TRBV15 to TRBJ1-2, with D possibly TRBD1 on 6 matching bases. Germline V CDR1 and CDR2: LNHNV, YYDKDF (reference sequence). The CDR3 sequence is 15 residues long. Trimming took 0 bases from V and 5 from J, leaving 13 bases between them. This CDR3 is CATSRDLEGGYGYTF. The CDR3 DNA is TGTGCCACCAGCAGAGATCTTGAGGGGGGGTATGGCTACACCTTC. Combining the CDR3 with reference TRBV15 and TRBJ1-2 gives the whole variable domain DAMVIQNPRYQVTQFGKPVTLSCSQTLNHNVMYWYQQKSSQAPKLLFHYYDKDFNNEADTPDNFQSRRPNTSFCFLDIRSPGLGDTAMYLCATSRDLEGGYGYTFGSGTRLTVV.

The V gene is TRBV6-5, the J gene TRBJ2-1; the D is unclear. Germline values: CDR1 MNHEY, CDR2 SVGAGI. V lost 5 bases and J lost 0, with 11 bases in between. CDR3 length: 15 amino acids. The CDR3 is CASSRSGSSYNEQFF. For the CDR3, the DNA is TGTGCCAGCAGTCGTTCGGGTAGCTCCTACAATGAGCAGTTCTTC.

This chain links TRBV6-5 with TRBJ2-7; weak D call: TRBD1 (5 bases). CDR3 length: 13 residues. The germline V and J ends were trimmed by 4 bases and 4 bases, with 11 bases remaining between them. Germline V gene lookup returns CDR1 MNHEY and CDR2 SVGAGI. The CDR3 region is CASSLKAGYEQYF. In nucleotides, the CDR3 is TGTGCCAGCAGTTTGAAGGCAGGGTACGAGCAGTACTTC.

In this sample, this clone is medium-sized. The V and J genes are TRBV7-9 and TRBJ2-7; the match to TRBD1 covers 8 bases. The trim removed 3 bases at V and 3 bases at J, leaving 7 bases unmatched. Germline values: CDR1 SEHNR, CDR2 FQNEAQ (reference sequence). CDR3 length: 15 residues. The CDR3 reads CASSFLMDRDYEQYF. The CDR3 nucleotides are TGTGCCAGCAGCTTCCTCATGGACAGGGACTACGAGCAGTACTTC.

The rearrangement joins TRBV2 to TRBJ1-5; no firm D call. Trimming left V 6 bases short and J 4 bases short, with 13 bases between. There are 14 residues in the CDR3. The germline CDR1 and CDR2 sequences are SNHLY and FYNNEI. The chain's CDR3 is CASSRAIQNQPQHF. The DNA for the CDR3 is TGTGCCAGCAGCCGGGCCATACAAAATCAGCCCCAGCATTTT.

This chain joins TRBV20-1 and TRBJ1-5, with D unclear. The germline V gene encodes CDR1 DFQATT and CDR2 SNEGSKA (reference sequence). The CDR3 sequence is 14 residues long. The V gene lost 3 bases and the J gene lost 0 bases, with 9 bases spanning the gap. The CDR3 nucleotides read TGCAGTGCTAGTAGCGGGCATAGCAATCAGCCCCAGCATTTT. This translates into CSASSGHSNQPQHF.

In its sample, this clone was seen once. The gene calls are TRBV25-1 and TRBJ1-1, with unresolved D. V gave up 2 bases and J gave up 0 bases, with 7 bases separating them. This CDR3 is 14 amino acids long. Per the germline V gene, CDR1 is MGHDK and CDR2 is SYGVNS. CDR3 sequence reads: CASSENLMNTEAFF. In DNA, the CDR3 is TGTGCCAGCAGTGAAAACTTGATGAACACTGAAGCTTTCTTT.

The chain employs TRBV24-1 and TRBJ2-2, with unresolved D. The CDR3 runs 12 residues. Trimming cost V 6 bases and J 3 bases, with 4 bases left between them. Germline V gives CDR1 KGHDR, CDR2 SFDVKD. CDR3 residues: CATSKYTGELFF. CDR3 sequence (DNA): TGTGCCACCAGTAAATACACCGGGGAGCTGTTTTTT.

The chain combines TRBV5-8 with TRBJ1-4, with D unclear. Looked up from germline, CDR1 is SGHTS and CDR2 is YDEGEE. V gave up 0 bases and J gave up 2 bases, with 11 bases separating them. This CDR3 region has 16 residues. CDR3 sequence reads: CASSLGRIRTNEKLFF. CDR3 sequence (DNA): TGTGCCAGCAGCTTGGGAAGGATTAGGACTAATGAAAAACTGTTTTTT. The variable domain in full, with the rest retrieved from reference TRBV5-8 and TRBJ1-4, is EAGVTQSPTHLIKTRGQQATLRCSPISGHTSVYWYQQALGLGLQFLLWYDEGEERNRGNFPPRFSGRQFPNYSSELNVNALELEDSALYLCASSLGRIRTNEKLFFGSGTQLSVL.

The chain employs TRBV27 and TRBJ1-5, with 8 bases aligning to TRBD1. Germline CDR1 and CDR2: MNHEY and SMNVEV (reference sequence). This CDR3 contains 15 residues. The trim removed 6 bases at V and 3 bases at J, leaving 7 bases unmatched. The chain's CDR3 is CASRATGAYNQPQHF. In DNA, the CDR3 is TGTGCCAGCAGAGCGACAGGGGCCTACAATCAGCCCCAGCATTTT.

A single count supports this clone. The genes are TRBV20-1 and TRBJ2-2, with D possibly matching TRBD1 (6 bases). The germline V gene encodes CDR1 DFQATT and CDR2 SNEGSKA (reference sequence). V lost 3 bases, J lost 6 bases, and 11 bases lay in between. The CDR3 contains 13 residues. The CDR3, as DNA: TGCAGTGCTAGTGCGGACAGTCCCGGGGAGCTGTTTTTT. It encodes CSASADSPGELFF.

The chain employs TRBV14 and TRBJ2-2; 7 positions match TRBD1. Germline V gene data show CDR1 as SGHDN and CDR2 as FVKESK. Trimming at V came to 1 base and at J to 7 bases, leaving 6 bases not matched to a gene. This CDR3 is 15 amino acids long. Written as DNA, the CDR3 is TGTGCCAGCAGCCAAGTGCAAGGGGGCATCGGGGAGCTGTTTTTT. Its protein is CASSQVQGGIGELFF.

This clone has just a few counts. This chain joins TRBV5-1 and TRBJ1-5; 7 positions agree with TRBD1. V was pared by 5 bases and J by 5 bases, with 10 bases of the junction left unmatched. This CDR3 has 15 residues. Germline V gene data show CDR1 as SGHRS and CDR2 as YFSETQ. The CDR3, as DNA: TGCGCCAGCAGTCAAGCCGGGACAGCGTATCAGCCCCAGCATTTT. Amino acid sequence: CASSQAGTAYQPQHF.